These 5 T cell receptor beta chains originate from one sample sequenced in a study of breast tumors, draining lymph nodes, adjacent tissues. TCRdb re-analysed the multiplex PCR reads in MiXCR, keeping a single row per CDR3 protein. The table shows about 53,000 distinct CDR3 sequences, with less than 55% occurring only once. Sequencing was carried out using breast tumor tissue. These receptor sequences come from a female donor with breast cancer. Some clones in this sample may be carry-over from other donors' samples.

This clonotype was observed at least ten times. V usage is TRBV7-8 and J usage is TRBJ2-1; 7 bases are a match to TRBD2. Germline CDR1 is SGHVS and CDR2 is FQNEAQ. Germline trimming cut 8 bases from V and 7 bases from J; bases unmatched to any gene: 14. CDR3 length equals 15 residues. CDR3 sequence: CASGFVAGVGNEQFF. CDR3 sequence (DNA): TGTGCCAGCGGGTTTGTGGCGGGAGTAGGTAATGAGCAGTTCTTC.

This clonotype appeared many times. The chain is built from TRBV28 and TRBJ1-2; maybe TRBD1 (5 bases). Germline V lookup: CDR1 MDHEN, CDR2 SYDVKM. The V end lost 1 base, the J end lost 4 bases, and 13 bases lay between the germline ends. The CDR3 sequence is 15 residues long. DNA for the CDR3: TGTGCCAGCAGTTTATCTGGGACGGGGCCCTATGGCTACACCTTC. It translates to CASSLSGTGPYGYTF.

In this sample, this clonotype turned up many times. It may be a read error: a sequence one base away is much more abundant. The J gene is TRBJ1-4, the V gene TRBV12-3 or TRBV12-4, with a tentative D call TRBD1 (5 bases). This CDR3 is built from 14 residues. DNA of the CDR3: TGTGCCAGCAGCCGCGACAGAAGATTTGAAAAACTGTCTTTT. It specifies CASSRDRRFEKLSF.

This clonotype was observed many times. This CDR3 reads CASSSSGGLFTDTQYF. The CDR3 DNA reads TGTGCCAGCAGCTCTAGCGGGGGCCTCTTCACAGATACGCAGTATTTT. The chain joins TRBV7-9 to TRBJ2-3; 10 positions match TRBD2. Germline trimming cut 4 bases from V and 2 bases from J; bases unmatched to any gene: 6. CDR3 size: 16 residues. The germline V gene has CDR1 SEHNR and CDR2 FQNEAQ (reference sequence).

This clonotype came up many times. The chain employs TRBV12-5 and TRBJ2-3, with D unresolved. The CDR3 is made up of 11 amino acids. The ends were cut back, 5 bases at V and 2 bases at J, with 2 bases in the middle. Germline CDR1 reads LGHNT; CDR2 reads FRNRAP. CDR3 in amino acids: CASGLTDTQYF. The CDR3 bases are TGTGCTAGTGGTCTCACAGATACGCAGTATTTT.